What follows are 16 T cell receptor beta chains derived from one specimen sequenced in a study of shared clonotypes between healthy human individuals. The data were produced by immunoSEQ multiplex PCR, yet TCRdb's version contains in-frame clones alone and is incomplete. The table includes roughly 770,000 clones, about 96% detected once. Naive CD8 cells were CD45RO-negative, positively selected for CCR7, excluding terminally differentiated effector memory CD45RA+ cells. Sequencing was done on a sample of naive CD8+ T cells sorted from blood. The origin of the receptors is a young man in good health.

This chain connects TRBV5-1 to TRBJ2-7, with TRBD2 as a possible D gene (5 bases). Germline values: CDR1 SGHRS, CDR2 YFSETQ. The CDR3 has 14 amino acids. Trimming cost V 6 bases and J 7 bases, with 20 bases left between them. CDR3 region: CASTWSRSSGEQYF. Written as DNA, the CDR3 is TGCGCCAGCACCTGGTCCAGGTCGTCGGGGGAGCAGTACTTC.

The chain uses TRBV2 and TRBJ2-3, with TRBD2 identical over 14 bases. CDR3 length: 20 amino acids. Germline V lookup: CDR1 SNHLY, CDR2 FYNNEI. V lost 2 bases to trimming and J lost 5 bases; unmatched junction nucleotides: 15. For the CDR3, the DNA is TGTGCCAGCAGTGAATCCGCAGGACTAGCGGGAGGTTTTATTCGAGATACGCAGTATTTT. This sequence encodes CASSESAGLAGGFIRDTQYF.

The chain has TRBV10-3 and TRBJ2-1, with 8 bases lining up with TRBD2. J was trimmed by 10 bases and V by 0 bases; bases with no gene match: 11. CDR3 length: 16 amino acids. Germline loops: CDR1 ENHRY, CDR2 SYGVKD. CDR3 in DNA: TGTGCCATCAGTGAGTCGAAAGCGACTACTAGCGGAGAGCAGTTCTTC. Its translation: CAISESKATTSGEQFF.

The V call is TRBV29-1, the J call TRBJ1-2, with D possibly being TRBD1 (5 bases). V was clipped by 6 bases and J by 2 bases, with 16 bases between them. Germline CDR1 SQVTM, CDR2 ANQGSEA. The CDR3 length is 14 residues. The chain's CDR3 is CSVPIQTVNYGYTF. In DNA form, the CDR3 reads TGCAGCGTCCCCATACAGACAGTCAACTATGGCTACACCTTC.

Turning to this clone: This CDR3 is also generated by other DNA sequences in the sample. This CDR3 is CSVEDRGYSYEQYF. In nucleotides, the CDR3 is TGCAGCGTTGAAGATCGAGGATACTCCTACGAGCAGTACTTC. The chain recombines TRBV29-1 with TRBJ2-7, with no clear D. The CDR3 totals 14 residues. V was pared by 0 bases and J by 0 bases, with 9 bases between. Germline lookup yields CDR1 SQVTM and CDR2 ANQGSEA.

The J gene is TRBJ2-7, the V gene TRBV2; TRBD1 matches at 7 bases. J gave up 6 bases and V 3 bases, and 11 bases lay outside the gene matches. From germline, CDR1 is SNHLY and CDR2 FYNNEI. The CDR3 spans 15 residues. CDR3 nucleotide sequence: TGTGCCAGCAGTGACCCACCGGGACAGCGCCTCGAGCAGTACTTC. Its translation is CASSDPPGQRLEQYF.

About this clone itself: Other DNA sequences in this specimen translate into the identical CDR3. The V and J genes are TRBV27 and TRBJ2-3, with TRBD2 as a possible D gene (5 bases). Trimming removed 3 bases at V and 1 base at J, with 11 bases between. The germline V gene has CDR1 MNHEY and CDR2 SMNVEV (reference sequence). The CDR3 length is 15 residues. This CDR3 is CASSFGVLGTDTQYF. CDR3 nucleotide sequence: TGTGCCAGCAGTTTCGGGGTTTTGGGCACAGATACGCAGTATTTT.

This chain connects TRBV2 to TRBJ2-3; a possible D gene is TRBD2 (7 bases). The V end was cut by 5 bases, the J end by 2 bases, with 17 bases between. CDR3 length equals 16 residues. CDR1 and CDR2 from the germline V gene are SNHLY and FYNNEI. The chain's CDR3 is CASSYPGGQNTDTQYF. DNA for the CDR3: TGTGCCAGCAGTTACCCGGGGGGACAAAACACAGATACGCAGTATTTT.

V gene TRBV5-4 combines with J gene TRBJ1-1, with 7 bases that match TRBD1. With 3 bases clipped from V and 11 bases from J, the junction kept 7 bases outside the gene matches. In germline, CDR1 is SGHNT, CDR2 YYREEE (reference sequence). The CDR3 runs to 12 residues. CDR3 nucleotide sequence: TGTGCCAGCAGCTCTGACAGGGTGACGGCTTTCTTT. Its protein is CASSSDRVTAFF.

The chain has TRBV19 and TRBJ2-3, with 12 bases that match TRBD2. The V segment lost 7 bases and the J segment 5 bases; nucleotides outside the gene matches: 1. This CDR3 is built from 13 residues. The germline V gene has CDR1 LNHDA and CDR2 SQIVND (reference sequence). For the CDR3, the DNA is TGTGCCAGTAAGGGACTAGCGGGAGATACGCAGTATTTT. Amino acids: CASKGLAGDTQYF.

The chain employs TRBV5-1 and TRBJ2-1, with 8 bases that match TRBD2. The CDR3 contains 18 residues. The germline V gene encodes CDR1 SGHRS and CDR2 YFSETQ. V lost 4 bases and J lost 4; bases outside the gene matches: 16. The CDR3 region has the DNA TGCGCCAGCAGCCTGAAGAGTTCCGGGAGGGCCTTTTACAATGAGCAGTTCTTC. Translated: CASSLKSSGRAFYNEQFF.

The J gene is TRBJ2-4, the V gene TRBV2, with D unresolved. With 6 bases removed from V and 2 bases from J, the gap between germline ends came to 14 bases. Germline lookup yields CDR1 SNHLY and CDR2 FYNNEI. CDR3 size: 15 residues. The CDR3 nucleotides read TGTGCCAGCAGACACGATCCCAACTCCAAAAACATTCAGTACTTC. Translating it yields CASRHDPNSKNIQYF.

CDR3 DNA: TGTGCCAGCAGGACTAATCTCAGGGGGCCGAACACTGAAGCTTTCTTT. It yields the protein CASRTNLRGPNTEAFF. The chain combines TRBV2 with TRBJ1-1; TRBD1 matches 8 bases. Trimming cost V 6 bases and J 1 base; bases outside gene matches: 10. The germline V gene encodes CDR1 SNHLY and CDR2 FYNNEI. CDR3 size: 16 residues.

The chain has TRBV25-1 and TRBJ2-1; 7 nucleotides agree with TRBD2. CDR1 MGHDK and CDR2 SYGVNS come from the germline V gene. The CDR3 extends over 12 amino acids. Unmatched junction bases numbered 6, after V lost 1 base and J lost 15 bases. The CDR3 DNA follows: TGTGCCAGCAGTGAATTGAAGAGGGAGGGGTTCTTC. It is translated as CASSELKREGFF.

The chain is built from TRBV7-9 and TRBJ1-3; D not resolved. The CDR3 contains 14 residues. Trimming shortened V by 4 bases and J by 4 bases, and 11 bases separated the two germline ends. Germline V lookup: CDR1 SEHNR, CDR2 FQNEAQ (reference sequence). CDR3 in amino acids: CASSSRSIGNTIYF. Here the CDR3 DNA reads TGTGCCAGCAGCTCTAGGTCCATCGGAAACACCATATATTTT. Looking up the rest from reference TRBV7-9 and TRBJ1-3 gives the full variable domain: DTGVSQNPRHKITKRGQNVTFRCDPISEHNRLYWYRQTLGQGPEFLTYFQNEAQLEKSRLLSDRFSAERPKGSFSTLEIQRTEQGDSAMYLCASSSRSIGNTIYFGEGSWLTVV.

The genes are TRBV5-4 and TRBJ2-1; 9 bases align to TRBD2. The CDR3 sequence is 17 residues long. Losses at the gene ends were 0 bases for V and 4 bases for J; bases not matched to a gene: 8. The V gene's germline CDR1 is SGHNT and CDR2 YYREEE (reference sequence). For the CDR3, the DNA is TGTGCCAGCAGCTTGGGATACGGCGGGAGGGAGTACAATGAGCAGTTCTTC. This sequence encodes CASSLGYGGREYNEQFF.